The source of this TCR beta chain is a study of T cell repertoires in cytomegalovirus infection. Turning to the study itself: Evidence of both CMV infection and a matching HLA type came from public TCR beta signatures. Study observations and caveats: Frequencies of public TCR beta families were cumulated, and this identified carriers of CMV plus the relevant HLA. HLA-C-restricted CMV-specific TCR beta clonotypes prevailed in the ex vivo response.

Each CDR3 protein is one row after TCRdb ran MiXCR on the reads. The sample consists of over 250,000 distinct CDR3 sequences, roughly 26% of them appearing once. Germline CDR1 is SGHTA and CDR2 is FQGNSA. With 5 bases removed from V and 3 bases from J, the gap between germline ends came to 5 bases. This CDR3 has 12 amino acids. On this clonotype itself: Its cognate antigen is unknown.

The specimen sequenced was PBMCs. The chain has TRBV7-2 and TRBJ1-5, with D uncertain. The source is a human donor in good health (CMV status not recorded). Some clones in this sample may be carry-over from other donors' samples. The CDR3 loop is CASSGYNQPQHF. The CDR3 coding sequence is TGTGCCAGCAGCGGGTACAATCAGCCCCAGCATTTT. Full variable domain (missing parts from reference TRBV7-2 and TRBJ1-5): GAGVSQSPSNKVTEKGKDVELRCDPISGHTALYWYRQSLGQGLEFLIYFQGNSAPDKSGLPSDRFSAERTGGSVSTLTIQRTQQEDSAVYLCASSGYNQPQHFGDGTRLSIL.